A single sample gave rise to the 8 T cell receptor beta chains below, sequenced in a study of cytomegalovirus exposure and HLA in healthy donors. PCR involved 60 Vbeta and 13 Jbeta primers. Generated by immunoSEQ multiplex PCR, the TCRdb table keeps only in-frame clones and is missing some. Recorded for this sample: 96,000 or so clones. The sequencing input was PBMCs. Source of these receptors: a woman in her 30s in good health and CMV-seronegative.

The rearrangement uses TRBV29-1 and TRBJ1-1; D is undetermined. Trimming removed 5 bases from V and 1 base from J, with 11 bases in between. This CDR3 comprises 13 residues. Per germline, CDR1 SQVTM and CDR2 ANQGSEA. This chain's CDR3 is CSVPWFGNTEAFF. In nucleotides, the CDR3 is TGCAGCGTTCCTTGGTTCGGGAACACTGAAGCTTTCTTT.

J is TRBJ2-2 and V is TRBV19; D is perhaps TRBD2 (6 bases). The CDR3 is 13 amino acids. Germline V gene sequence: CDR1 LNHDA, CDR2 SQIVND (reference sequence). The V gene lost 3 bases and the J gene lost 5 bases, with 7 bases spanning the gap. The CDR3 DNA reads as TGTGCCAGTAGTATCGGGGGTACCGGGGAGCTGTTTTTT. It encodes CASSIGGTGELFF.

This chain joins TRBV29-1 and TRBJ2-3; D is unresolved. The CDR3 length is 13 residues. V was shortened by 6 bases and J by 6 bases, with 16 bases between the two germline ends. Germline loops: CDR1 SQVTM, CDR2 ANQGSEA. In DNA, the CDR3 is TGCAGCGTCGAGGATAGGATTACGGATACGCAGTATTTT. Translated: CSVEDRITDTQYF.

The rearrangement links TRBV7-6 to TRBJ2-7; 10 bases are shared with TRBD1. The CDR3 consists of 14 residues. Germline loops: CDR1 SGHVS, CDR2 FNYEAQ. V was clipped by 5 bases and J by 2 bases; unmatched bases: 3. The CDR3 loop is CASSLGQGAYEQYF. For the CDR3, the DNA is TGTGCCAGCAGCCTCGGACAGGGGGCCTACGAGCAGTACTTC. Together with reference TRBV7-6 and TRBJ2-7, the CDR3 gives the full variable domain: GAGVSQSPRYKVTKRGQDVALRCDPISGHVSLYWYRQALGQGPEFLTYFNYEAQQDKSGLPNDRFSAERPEGSISTLTIQRTEQRDSAMYRCASSLGQGAYEQYFGPGTRLTVT.

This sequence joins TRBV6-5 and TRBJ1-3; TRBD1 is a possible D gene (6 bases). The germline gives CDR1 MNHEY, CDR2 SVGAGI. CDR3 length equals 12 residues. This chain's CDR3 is CAAGDSGNTIYF. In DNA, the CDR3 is TGTGCAGCAGGGGACTCTGGAAACACCATATATTTT.

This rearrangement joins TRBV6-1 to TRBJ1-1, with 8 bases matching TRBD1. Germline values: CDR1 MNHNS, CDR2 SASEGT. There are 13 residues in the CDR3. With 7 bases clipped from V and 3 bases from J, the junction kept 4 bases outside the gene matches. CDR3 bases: TGTGCCAGCACTTTGACAGGGGACACTGAAGCTTTCTTT. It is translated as CASTLTGDTEAFF.

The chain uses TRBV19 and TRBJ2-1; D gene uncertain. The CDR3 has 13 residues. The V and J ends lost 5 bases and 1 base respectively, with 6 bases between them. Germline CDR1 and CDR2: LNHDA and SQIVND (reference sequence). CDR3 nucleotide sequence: TGTGCCAGTAGTGAAACATCCTACAATGAGCAGTTCTTC. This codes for CASSETSYNEQFF.

The CDR3: CASSSTEQFF. DNA of the CDR3: TGTGCCAGCAGTTCTACTGAGCAGTTCTTC. The chain employs TRBV28 and TRBJ2-1; D gene ambiguous. Germline CDR1 and CDR2: MDHEN and SYDVKM. The ends were cut back, 4 bases at V and 9 bases at J, with 4 bases in the middle. The CDR3 spans 10 residues.